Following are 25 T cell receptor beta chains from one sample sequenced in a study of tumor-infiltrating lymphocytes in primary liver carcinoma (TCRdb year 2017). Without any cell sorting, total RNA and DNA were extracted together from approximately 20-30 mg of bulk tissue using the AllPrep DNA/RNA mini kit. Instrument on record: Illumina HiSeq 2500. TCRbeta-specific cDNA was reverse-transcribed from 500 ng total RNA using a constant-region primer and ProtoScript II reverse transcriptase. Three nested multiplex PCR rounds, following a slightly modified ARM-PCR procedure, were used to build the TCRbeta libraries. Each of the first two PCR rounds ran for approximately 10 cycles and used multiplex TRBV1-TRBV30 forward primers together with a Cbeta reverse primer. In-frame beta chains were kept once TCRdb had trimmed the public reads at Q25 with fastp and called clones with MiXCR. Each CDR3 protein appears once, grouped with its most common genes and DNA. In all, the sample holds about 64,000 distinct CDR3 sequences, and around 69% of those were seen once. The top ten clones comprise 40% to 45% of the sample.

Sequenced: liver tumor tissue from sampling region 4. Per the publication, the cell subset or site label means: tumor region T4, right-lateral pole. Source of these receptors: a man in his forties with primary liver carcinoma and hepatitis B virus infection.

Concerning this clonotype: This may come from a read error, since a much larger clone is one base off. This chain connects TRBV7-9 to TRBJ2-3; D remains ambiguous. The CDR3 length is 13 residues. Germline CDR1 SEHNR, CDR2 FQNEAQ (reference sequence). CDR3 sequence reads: CASSPNSGDTRYF. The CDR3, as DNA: TGTGCCAGCAGCCCAAATAGTGGAGATACGCGGTATTTT. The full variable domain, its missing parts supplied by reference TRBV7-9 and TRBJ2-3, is DTGVSQNPRHKITKRGQNVTFRCDPISEHNRLYWYRQTLGQGPEFLTYFQNEAQLEKSRLLSDRFSAERPKGSFSTLEIQRTEQGDSAMYLCASSPNSGDTRYFGPGTRLTVL.

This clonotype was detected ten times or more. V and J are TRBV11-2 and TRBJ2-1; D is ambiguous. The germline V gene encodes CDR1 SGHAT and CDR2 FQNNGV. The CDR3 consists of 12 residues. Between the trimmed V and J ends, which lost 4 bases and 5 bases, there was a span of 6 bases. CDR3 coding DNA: TGTGCCAGCAGCTCCACAGACAATGAGCAGTTCTTC. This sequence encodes CASSSTDNEQFF.

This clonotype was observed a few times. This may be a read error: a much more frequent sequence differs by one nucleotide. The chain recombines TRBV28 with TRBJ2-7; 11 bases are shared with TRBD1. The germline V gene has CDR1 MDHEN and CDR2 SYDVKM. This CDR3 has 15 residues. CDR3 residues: CASSKGTGGPYGQYF. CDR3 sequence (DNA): TGTGCCAGCAGTAAGGGGACAGGGGGGCCCTACGGGCAGTACTTC.

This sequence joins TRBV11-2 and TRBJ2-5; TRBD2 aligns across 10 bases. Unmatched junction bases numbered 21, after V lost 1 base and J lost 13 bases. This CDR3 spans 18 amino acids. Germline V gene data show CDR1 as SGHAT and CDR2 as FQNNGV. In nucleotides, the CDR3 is TGTGCCAGCAGCTTAGGTCCGTGGTCTAGCGGGAGAGGAGAGGCCCTGTACTTC. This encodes CASSLGPWSSGRGEALYF.

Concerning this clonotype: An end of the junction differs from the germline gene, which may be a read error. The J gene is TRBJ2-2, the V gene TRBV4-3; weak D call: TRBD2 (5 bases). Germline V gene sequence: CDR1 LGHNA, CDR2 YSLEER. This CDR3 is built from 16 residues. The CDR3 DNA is TGCGCCAGCAACCAATCACCTAGCTGGAACACCGGGGAGCTGTTTTTT. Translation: CASNQSPSWNTGELFF.

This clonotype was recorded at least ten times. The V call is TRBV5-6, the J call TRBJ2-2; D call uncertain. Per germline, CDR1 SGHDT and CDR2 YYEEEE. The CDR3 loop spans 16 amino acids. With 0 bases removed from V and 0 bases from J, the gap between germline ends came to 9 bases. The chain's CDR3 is CASSLETAPNTGELFF. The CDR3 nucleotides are TGTGCCAGCAGCTTGGAGACTGCACCGAACACCGGGGAGCTGTTTTTT.

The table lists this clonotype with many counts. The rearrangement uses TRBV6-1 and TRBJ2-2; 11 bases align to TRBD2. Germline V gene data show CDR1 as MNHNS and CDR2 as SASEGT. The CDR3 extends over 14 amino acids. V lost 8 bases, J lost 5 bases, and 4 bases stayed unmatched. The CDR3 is CASGGLAVTGELFF. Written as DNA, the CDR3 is TGTGCCAGCGGGGGACTAGCGGTGACCGGGGAGCTGTTTTTT.

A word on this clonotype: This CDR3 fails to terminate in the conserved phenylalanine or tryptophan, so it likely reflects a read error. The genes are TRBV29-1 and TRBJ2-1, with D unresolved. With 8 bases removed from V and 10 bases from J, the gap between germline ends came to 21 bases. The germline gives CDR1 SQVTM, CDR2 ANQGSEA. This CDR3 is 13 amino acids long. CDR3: CSFTMAGLGEQFL. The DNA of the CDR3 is TGCAGCTTTACCATGGCAGGCCTGGGGGAGCAGTTCTTG.

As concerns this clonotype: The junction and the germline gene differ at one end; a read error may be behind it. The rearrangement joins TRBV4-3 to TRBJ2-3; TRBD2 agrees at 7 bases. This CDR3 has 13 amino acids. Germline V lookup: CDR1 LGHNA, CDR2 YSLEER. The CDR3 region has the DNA TGCGCCAGCAGCCAGGACGCGGGGGATAAGCAGTATTTT. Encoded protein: CASSQDAGDKQYF.

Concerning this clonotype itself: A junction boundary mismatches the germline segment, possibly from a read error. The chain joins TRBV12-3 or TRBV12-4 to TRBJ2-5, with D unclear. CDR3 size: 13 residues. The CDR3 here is CVSTLVQRETQYF. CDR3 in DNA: TGTGTCAGCACTTTGGTCCAGAGAGAGACCCAGTACTTC.

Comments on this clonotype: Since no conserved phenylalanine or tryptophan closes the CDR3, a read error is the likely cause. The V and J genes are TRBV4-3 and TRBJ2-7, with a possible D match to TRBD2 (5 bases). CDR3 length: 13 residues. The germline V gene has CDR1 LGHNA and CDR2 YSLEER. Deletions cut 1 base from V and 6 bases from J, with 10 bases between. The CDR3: CASSQVGESEQYI. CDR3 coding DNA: TGCGCCAGCAGCCAAGTTGGGGAGTCCGAGCAGTACATC.

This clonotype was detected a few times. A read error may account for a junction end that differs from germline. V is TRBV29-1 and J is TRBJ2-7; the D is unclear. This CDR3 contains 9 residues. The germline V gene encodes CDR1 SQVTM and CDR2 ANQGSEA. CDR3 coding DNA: TGCAGCCTTCCCCTTGACCAGTATTTC. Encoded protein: CSLPLDQYF.

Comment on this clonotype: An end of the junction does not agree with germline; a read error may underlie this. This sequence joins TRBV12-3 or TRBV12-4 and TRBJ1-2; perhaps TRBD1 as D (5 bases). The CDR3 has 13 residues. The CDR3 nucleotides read TGTGCCAGCAGTTTCTGGGGCTCATATGTCTACACCTTC. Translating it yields CASSFWGSYVYTF.

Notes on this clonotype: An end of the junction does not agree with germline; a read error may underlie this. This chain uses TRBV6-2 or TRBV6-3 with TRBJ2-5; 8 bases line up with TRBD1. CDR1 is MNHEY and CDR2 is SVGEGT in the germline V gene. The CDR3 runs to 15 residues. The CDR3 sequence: CASRLRTGTGETQYF. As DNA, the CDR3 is TGTGCCAGCAGACTTCGGACAGGGACCGGAGAGACTCAGTACTTC.

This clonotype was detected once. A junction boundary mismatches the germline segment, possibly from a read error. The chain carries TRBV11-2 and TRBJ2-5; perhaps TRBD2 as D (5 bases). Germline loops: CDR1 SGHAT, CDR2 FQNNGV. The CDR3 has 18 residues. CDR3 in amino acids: CANSLVRLALGKKETQYF. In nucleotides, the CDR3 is TGTGCCAACAGCTTAGTAAGGCTAGCCCTGGGAAAAAAAGAGACCCAGTACTTC.

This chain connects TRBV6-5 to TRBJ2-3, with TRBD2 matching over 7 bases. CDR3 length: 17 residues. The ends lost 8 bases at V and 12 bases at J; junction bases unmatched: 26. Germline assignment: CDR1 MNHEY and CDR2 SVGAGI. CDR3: CASHEQDGRKEIGTQYF. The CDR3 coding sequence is TGTGCCAGCCACGAACAGGACGGGAGGAAGGAGATAGGTACTCAGTATTTT.

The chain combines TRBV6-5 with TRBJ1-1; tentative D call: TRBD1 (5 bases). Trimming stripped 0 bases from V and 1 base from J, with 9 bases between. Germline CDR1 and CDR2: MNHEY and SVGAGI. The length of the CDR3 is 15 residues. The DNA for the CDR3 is TGTGCCAGCAGTTACTCGCCAACAGGGAACACTGAAGCTTTCTTT. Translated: CASSYSPTGNTEAFF.

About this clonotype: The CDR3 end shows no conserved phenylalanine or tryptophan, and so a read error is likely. The CDR3 is CASSTPTSGGYEQYL. The DNA of the CDR3 is TGTGCCAGCAGCACTCCGACTAGCGGAGGATACGAGCAGTACCTC. The V and J genes are TRBV6-2 or TRBV6-3 and TRBJ2-7; TRBD2 matches at 9 bases. The ends lost 6 bases at V and 4 bases at J; junction bases unmatched: 10. The germline CDR1 and CDR2 sequences are MNHEY and SVGEGT. The CDR3 loop spans 15 amino acids.

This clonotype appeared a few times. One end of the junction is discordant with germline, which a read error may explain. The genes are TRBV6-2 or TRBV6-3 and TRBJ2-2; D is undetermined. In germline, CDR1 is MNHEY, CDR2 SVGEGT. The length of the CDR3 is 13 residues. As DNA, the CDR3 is TGTGTCAGCAGAGGCAGAAATACCGGGGAGCTGTTTTTT. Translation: CVSRGRNTGELFF.

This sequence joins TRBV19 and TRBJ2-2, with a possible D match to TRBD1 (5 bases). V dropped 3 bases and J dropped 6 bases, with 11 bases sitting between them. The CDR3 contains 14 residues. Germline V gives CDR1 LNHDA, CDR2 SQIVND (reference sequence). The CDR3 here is CASSIPPGSGELFF. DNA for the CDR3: TGTGCCAGTAGTATCCCTCCAGGGTCCGGGGAGCTGTTTTTT.

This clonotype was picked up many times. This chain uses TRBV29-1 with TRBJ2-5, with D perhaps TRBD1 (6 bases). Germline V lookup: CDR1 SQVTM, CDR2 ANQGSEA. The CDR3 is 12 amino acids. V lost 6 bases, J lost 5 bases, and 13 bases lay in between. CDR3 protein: CSVLTGMETQYF. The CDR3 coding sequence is TGCAGCGTCCTAACAGGGATGGAGACCCAGTACTTC.

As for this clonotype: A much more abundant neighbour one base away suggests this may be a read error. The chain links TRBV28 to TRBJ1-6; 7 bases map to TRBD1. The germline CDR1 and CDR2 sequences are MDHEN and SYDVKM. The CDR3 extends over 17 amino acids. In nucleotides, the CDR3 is TGTGCCATCAGTTTGGACAGGATATTGTCCTATAATTCACCCCTCCACTTT. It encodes CAISLDRILSYNSPLHF.

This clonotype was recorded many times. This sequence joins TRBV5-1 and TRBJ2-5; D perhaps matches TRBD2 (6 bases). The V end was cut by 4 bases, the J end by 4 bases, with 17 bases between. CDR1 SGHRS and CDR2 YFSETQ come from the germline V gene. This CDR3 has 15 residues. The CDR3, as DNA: TGCGCCAGCAGCCCATTGGGGGTCGGGGGAGAGACCCAGTACTTC. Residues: CASSPLGVGGETQYF.

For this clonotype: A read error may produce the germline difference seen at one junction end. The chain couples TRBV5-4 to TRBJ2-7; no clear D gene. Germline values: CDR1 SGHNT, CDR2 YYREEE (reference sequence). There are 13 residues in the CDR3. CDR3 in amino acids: CTSSLKGFYEQYF. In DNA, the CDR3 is TGTACCAGCAGCTTGAAGGGTTTTTACGAGCAGTATTTC.

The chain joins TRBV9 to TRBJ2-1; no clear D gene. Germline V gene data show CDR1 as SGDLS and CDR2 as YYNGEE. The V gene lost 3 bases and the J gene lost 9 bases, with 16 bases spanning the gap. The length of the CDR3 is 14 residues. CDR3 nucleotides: TGTGCCAGCAGCGCGGAACCGGCCTACCCTGAGCAGTTCTTC. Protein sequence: CASSAEPAYPEQFF.